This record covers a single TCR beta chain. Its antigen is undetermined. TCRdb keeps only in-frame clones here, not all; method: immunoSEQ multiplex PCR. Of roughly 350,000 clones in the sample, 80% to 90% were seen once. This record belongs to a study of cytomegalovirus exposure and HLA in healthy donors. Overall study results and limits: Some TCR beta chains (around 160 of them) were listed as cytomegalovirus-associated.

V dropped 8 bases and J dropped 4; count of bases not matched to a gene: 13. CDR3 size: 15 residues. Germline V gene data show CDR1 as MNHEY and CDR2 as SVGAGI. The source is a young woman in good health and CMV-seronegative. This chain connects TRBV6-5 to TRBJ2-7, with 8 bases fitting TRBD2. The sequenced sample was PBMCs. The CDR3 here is CASAEPGLGTYEQYF. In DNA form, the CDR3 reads TGTGCCAGCGCCGAACCGGGACTAGGGACGTACGAGCAGTACTTC.